This T cell receptor (beta chain) came from a study of OX40 agonist ivuxolimab in advanced cancers. Study summary: Dose-escalation patients were diagnosed with hepatocellular carcinoma, melanoma, renal cell cancer or head and neck cancer. Patients achieving partial responses numbered three: one hepatocellular carcinoma case and two cutaneous melanoma cases.

The investigators sampled blood at baseline, at cycle 4 day 1, and at cycle 7 day 1. The protocol was immunoSEQ multiplex PCR, while the TCRdb copy is restricted to in-frame clones and leaves out a portion. Found here are tens of thousands of clones, 75% to 90% of them singletons; the top ten hold more than 10%. Trimming shortened V by 3 bases and J by 0 bases, and 5 bases separated the two germline ends. CDR1 is SGHTA and CDR2 is FQGTGA in the germline V gene. CDR3 length equals 13 residues. With respect to this clone: As yet, its antigen is unknown.

Study-wide findings and caveats: Relative to CD4+ cells, CD8+ T cells on average had more expanded clones.

This TCR was sampled from an adult with an advanced solid tumor such as melanoma, head and neck, liver or kidney cancer. Here the sequenced sample was CD4+ or CD8+ T cells sorted from blood, taken in a trial of the OX40 agonist ivuxolimab. The chain is built from TRBV7-3 and TRBJ1-1; no clear D gene. DNA for the CDR3: TGTGCCAGCAGCTTCGCAGTGAACACTGAAGCTTTCTTT. Its protein is CASSFAVNTEAFF.